What follows are 4 T cell receptor beta chains derived from one specimen sequenced in a study of blood T cell repertoires in COVID-19. Clones were read by immunoSEQ multiplex PCR, and TCRdb kept only the in-frame ones, dropping some. The sample carries about 240,000 clones, around 83% recorded once. The source material was peripheral blood. The receptors stem from an elderly woman with acute or convalescent COVID-19.

In its sample, this clone was seen once. V usage is TRBV5-5 and J usage is TRBJ2-1; 11 bases agree with TRBD1. J was trimmed by 1 base and V by 1 base; bases with no gene match: 7. This CDR3 comprises 18 residues. Germline CDR1 is SGHKS and CDR2 is YYEKEE (reference sequence). The CDR3 region is CASSLRTGGKGSYNEQFF. CDR3 DNA: TGTGCCAGCAGCTTGCGGACAGGGGGCAAAGGGTCCTACAATGAGCAGTTCTTC.

The sample holds one count of this clone. The chain is built from TRBV21-1 and TRBJ2-7; the D call of TRBD2 is as the table states it, not checked on the DNA. TRBV21-1 is recorded as a pseudogene. There are 17 residues in the CDR3. The CDR3 sequence: CASSKEGASWMSYEQYF. CDR3 bases: TGTGCCAGCAGCAAAGAAGGAGCAAGTTGGATGTCCTACGAGCAGTACTTC.

In this sample, this clone turned up a few times. This chain uses TRBV28 with TRBJ2-2, with 8 bases fitting TRBD2. Germline CDR1 reads MDHEN; CDR2 reads SYDVKM. The CDR3 runs to 15 residues. V gave up 4 bases and J gave up 4 bases; unmatched junction bases: 5. The CDR3: CASSSPGGVTGELFF. The CDR3 coding sequence is TGTGCCAGCAGTTCCCCGGGGGGGGTCACCGGGGAGCTGTTTTTT. The whole variable domain, remainder taken from reference TRBV28 and TRBJ2-2, is DVKVTQSSRYLVKRTGEKVFLECVQDMDHENMFWYRQDPGLGLRLIYFSYDVKMKEKGDIPEGYSVSREKKERFSLILESASTNQTSMYLCASSSPGGVTGELFFGEGSRLTVL.

The J gene is TRBJ2-2, the V gene TRBV5-1; D unclear. The CDR3 consists of 15 residues. Trimming removed 4 bases from V and 2 bases from J, with 12 bases in between. CDR1 and CDR2 from the germline V gene are SGHRS and YFSETQ. The CDR3 DNA sequence: TGCGCCAGCAGCCCCTCGGTACCTAACACCGGGGAGCTGTTTTTT. Encoded protein: CASSPSVPNTGELFF.